The sequence of this T cell receptor (beta chain) was determined in a study of cytomegalovirus exposure and HLA in healthy donors. Study in general: It was reported in a later analysis that the same platform had been used for the 120 validation repertoires as for the roughly 670 first-cohort repertoires. Study results and caveats: Rarity marked most TCR sequences, yet some public TCRs occurred in many donors. Reported results showed that the classifier diagnosed cytomegalovirus status with high specificity and sensitivity.

Libraries were prepared by immunoSEQ multiplex PCR; TCRdb keeps only in-frame clonotypes and omits some of them. Of 110,000 or so clones detected, more than 70% appear once; the ten largest clones hold around 2%. With respect to this clone: Its cognate antigen is unknown.

Germline CDR1 reads MDHEN; CDR2 reads SYDVKM. The ends lost 5 bases at V and 5 bases at J; junction bases unmatched: 5. This CDR3 comprises 15 residues. V and J are TRBV28 and TRBJ2-7, with 14 nucleotides matching TRBD2. The source of this sequence is a man aged 18 to 29 in good health and CMV-seronegative. Material: PBMCs. CDR3 nucleotide sequence: TGTGCCAGCAGTCCCGGGACTAGCGGGAGTCACGAGCAGTACTTC. This translates into CASSPGTSGSHEQYF.